This TCR beta chain was obtained from a study of PD-L1 blockade in urothelial cancer. Study context: It was at 3 weeks (second dose) and 6 weeks after treatment start that blood was analyzed. Overall study findings and caveats: For durable-benefit patients, tumor-associated blood clones expanded more at 3 weeks.

Assay: immunoSEQ multiplex PCR; the TCRdb copy retains only in-frame clones and omits some. Of 50,000 to 60,000 clones in the sample, 86% were seen once. It was locally advanced or metastatic urothelial carcinoma that patients had. Between 1 and 8 samples per patient were obtained, pretreatment and on-treatment. With regard to this clone: Antigen: not known.

The CDR3 length is 13 residues. V gave up 8 bases and J gave up 5 bases; unmatched junction bases: 9. Germline V gives CDR1 MDHEN, CDR2 SYDVKM. Sequenced here: PBMCs, sampled around atezolizumab (anti-PD-L1) treatment. The sequence came from a man aged 50 or older with urothelial cancer. This chain uses TRBV28 with TRBJ2-7, with TRBD1 identical over 7 bases. This CDR3 is CASGKTGYDEQYF. The DNA of the CDR3 is TGTGCCAGCGGTAAGACAGGGTACGACGAGCAGTACTTC.